This is a list of T cell receptor beta chains from one sample in a study of T cell repertoires in cytomegalovirus infection. Each CDR3 protein gets one entry after TCRdb re-called the reads with MiXCR. The data contain 150,000 to 200,000 distinct CDR3 sequences, roughly 17% of them singletons. Input material: CD8+ T cells from PBMCs. These TCRs come from a human donor in good health (CMV status not recorded). Some clones in this sample may be carry-over from other donors' samples. Both conserved end residues are part of each CDR3. Each record gives: D gene, J gene, clone size, V gene, CDR3 protein, CDR3 DNA. D genes are given only for firm matches. The listing skips clone size in some rows; elsewhere it reads once, few, many or a size class.

TRBD1 TRBJ2-1 few TRBV4-1 CASSQATGVEQFF TGCGCCAGCAGCCAGGCTACAGGGGTCGAGCAGTTCTTC
. TRBJ1-1 few TRBV27 CASSFFPEDTEAFF TGTGCCAGCAGTTTTTTCCCAGAGGACACTGAAGCTTTCTTT
. TRBJ2-7 few TRBV19 CASSIGSGNLYEQYF TGTGCCAGTAGTATAGGGTCCGGGAACTTGTACGAGCAGTACTTC
. TRBJ1-5 few TRBV28 CASRPTGGANQPQHF TGTGCCAGCCGACCGACGGGAGGGGCAAATCAGCCCCAGCATTTT
TRBD2 TRBJ2-7 . TRBV20-1 CSARPGLRYEQYF TGCAGTGCTAGACCGGGACTACGCTACGAGCAGTACTTC
. TRBJ1-2 few TRBV28 CASTPNLGYGYTF TGTGCCAGCACTCCCAATTTGGGCTATGGCTACACCTTC
. TRBJ2-1 . TRBV7-9 CATSPGEQFF TGTGCCACTTCCCCGGGTGAGCAGTTCTTC
. TRBJ2-1 few TRBV12-5 CASGLTGPPGKEQFF TGTGCTAGTGGTCTTACGGGACCACCAGGCAAGGAGCAGTTCTTC
. TRBJ2-7 few TRBV19 CASSGRRGAYEQYF TGTGCCAGTAGTGGCCGAAGGGGCGCCTACGAGCAGTACTTC
TRBD1 TRBJ2-7 . TRBV19 CASEGRGYQQYF TGTGCCAGTGAAGGCAGGGGGTATCAGCAGTACTTC
. TRBJ2-5 . TRBV28 CASRMDFPPQYF TGTGCCAGCAGGATGGACTTCCCCCCCCAGTACTTC
. TRBJ2-2 few TRBV28 CASTLERVANTGELFF TGTGCCAGCACCCTAGAGAGGGTCGCGAACACCGGGGAGCTGTTTTTT
. TRBJ2-2 few TRBV7-2 CASSPGLVNTGELFF TGTGCCAGCAGCCCTGGGTTGGTTAACACCGGGGAGCTGTTTTTT
. TRBJ1-2 many TRBV7-9 CASSLGANYGYTF TGTGCCAGCAGCTTGGGGGCTAACTATGGCTACACCTTC
. TRBJ2-7 . TRBV29-1 CSVLGSSYEQYF TGCAGCGTTCTAGGGAGCTCCTACGAGCAGTACTTC
. TRBJ2-2 many TRBV7-6 CASSSLTPGELFF TGTGCCAGCAGCTCCCTCACCCCCGGGGAGCTGTTTTTT
. TRBJ1-3 . TRBV28 CASSLPDSGNTIYF TGTGCCAGCAGTTTACCTGACTCTGGAAACACCATATATTTT
. TRBJ2-5 few TRBV28 CASSLGQEGGETQYF TGTGCCAGCAGTTTAGGGCAGGAGGGCGGGGAGACCCAGTACTTC
TRBD2 TRBJ2-3 . TRBV7-6 CASSWGPASGGDTDTQYF TGTGCCAGCAGCTGGGGACCGGCTAGCGGGGGGGATACAGATACGCAGTATTTT
TRBD2 TRBJ2-1 . TRBV7-2 CASSLALSGGSSYNEQFF TGTGCCAGCAGCTTAGCGCTCAGCGGGGGTAGCTCCTACAATGAGCAGTTCTTC
. TRBJ2-2 few TRBV28 CASRLWTGRAGELFF TGTGCCAGCAGACTGTGGACAGGGAGGGCCGGGGAGCTGTTTTTT
. TRBJ2-5 . TRBV7-2 CASSPRAEETQYF TGTGCCAGCAGTCCCCGGGCGGAAGAGACCCAGTACTTC